The source of this T cell receptor beta chain is a study of T cells after yellow fever vaccination. CDR3 length equals 17 residues. V lost 5 bases, J lost 0 bases, and 8 bases stayed unmatched. The V gene's germline CDR1 is PRHDT and CDR2 FYEKMQ (reference sequence). One entry per CDR3 protein, called by TCRdb with MiXCR from the 5' RACE reads. This sample has a few hundred thousand distinct CDR3 sequences, with about 5.2% found just once. The source is a young man who received the YFV17D yellow fever vaccine. The V call is TRBV13, the J call TRBJ2-3; 10 nucleotides agree with TRBD1. The source was CD4+ T cells sorted from PBMCs, collected on the day of the yellow fever booster vaccination. The CDR3 DNA is TGTGCCAGCAGCCCGCCGGGACAGGGGTTTAGCACAGATACGCAGTATTTT. Translation: CASSPPGQGFSTDTQYF.